These 15 T cell receptor beta chains originate from one sample sequenced in a study of identical twins' blood T cells. TCRdb fed the 5' RACE reads into MiXCR, producing one record per CDR3 protein. The sample includes 350,000 to 400,000 distinct CDR3 sequences, roughly 27% of them seen just once. The sequenced material came from PBMCs. The receptors derive from a woman aged 18-49 years in good health.

This clonotype has a count of ten or more. J is TRBJ1-5 and V is TRBV20-1; D call uncertain. Germline lookup yields CDR1 DFQATT and CDR2 SNEGSKA (reference sequence). The CDR3 is 14 amino acids. The V end lost 3 bases, the J end lost 2 bases, and 11 bases lay between the germline ends. CDR3 loop: CSASLGPRNQPQHF. Here the CDR3 DNA reads TGCAGTGCTAGCCTTGGGCCTCGCAATCAGCCCCAGCATTTT.

This clonotype was counted many times. This sequence joins TRBV9 and TRBJ1-3; D may be TRBD1 (5 bases). Between the trimmed V and J ends, which lost 0 bases and 1 base, there was a span of 14 bases. The CDR3 extends over 17 amino acids. The germline gives CDR1 SGDLS, CDR2 YYNGEE. This chain's CDR3 is CASSVEAQGTSGNTIYF. CDR3 DNA sequence: TGTGCCAGCAGCGTAGAGGCTCAGGGAACTTCTGGAAACACCATATATTTT. Together with reference TRBV9 and TRBJ1-3, the CDR3 gives the full variable domain: DSGVTQTPKHLITATGQRVTLRCSPRSGDLSVYWYQQSLDQGLQFLIQYYNGEERAKGNILERFSAQQFPDLHSELNLSSLELGDSALYFCASSVEAQGTSGNTIYFGEGSWLTVV.

This chain joins TRBV6-5 and TRBJ1-1; no reliable D call. This CDR3 contains 16 residues. Germline V gene sequence: CDR1 MNHEY, CDR2 SVGAGI. The V and J ends lost 5 bases and 1 base respectively, with 17 bases between them. The CDR3 protein is CASSKSDRVRNTEAFF. CDR3 in DNA: TGTGCCAGCAGTAAATCCGATAGAGTCCGGAACACTGAAGCTTTCTTT.

This clonotype was observed a few times. The DNA for the CDR3 is TGTGCCAGCAGCGGTTGGGACAGGGGTACAGATACGCAGTATTTT. It yields the protein CASSGWDRGTDTQYF. This chain joins TRBV6-1 and TRBJ2-3, with 10 bases lining up with TRBD1. Losses at the gene ends were 6 bases for V and 3 bases for J; bases not matched to a gene: 6. CDR3 length equals 15 residues. CDR1 and CDR2 (germline): MNHNS, SASEGT.

This clonotype was recorded once. This CDR3 reads CASSLAVSGITDTQYF. Written as DNA, the CDR3 is TGTGCCAGCAGCTTAGCGGTTAGCGGGATAACAGATACGCAGTATTTT. This sequence joins TRBV7-9 and TRBJ2-3, with TRBD2 matching over 8 bases. Germline CDR1 SEHNR, CDR2 FQNEAQ (reference sequence). The CDR3 totals 16 residues. Trimming cost V 0 bases and J 3 bases; bases outside gene matches: 5.

J is TRBJ2-7 and V is TRBV9; unclear D gene. The CDR3 has 11 residues. CDR1 is SGDLS and CDR2 is YYNGEE in the germline V gene. The V and J ends lost 3 bases and 3 bases respectively, with 4 bases between them. The CDR3 coding sequence is TGTGCCAGCAGCGCAGACTACGAGCAGTACTTC. Translation gives CASSADYEQYF. Drawing the rest from reference TRBV9 and TRBJ2-7, the complete variable domain is DSGVTQTPKHLITATGQRVTLRCSPRSGDLSVYWYQQSLDQGLQFLIQYYNGEERAKGNILERFSAQQFPDLHSELNLSSLELGDSALYFCASSADYEQYFGPGTRLTVT.

This clonotype was picked up many times. The chain recombines TRBV29-1 with TRBJ1-2, with D hard to call. Germline assignment: CDR1 SQVTM and CDR2 ANQGSEA. The CDR3 has 12 residues. The V end lost 5 bases, the J end lost 14 bases, and 21 bases lay between the germline ends. The chain's CDR3 is CSVLSTARRSTF. Written as DNA, the CDR3 is TGCAGCGTTCTATCAACAGCTCGCCGGTCTACCTTC.

CDR3 amino acids: CASSLTEGRDGYTF. The CDR3 nucleotides read TGCGCCAGCAGCTTAACGGAGGGGCGTGATGGCTACACCTTC. This chain joins TRBV5-1 and TRBJ1-2, with D maybe TRBD1 (5 bases). The CDR3 extends over 14 amino acids. Germline V gene sequence: CDR1 SGHRS, CDR2 YFSETQ. Trimming cost V 2 bases and J 6 bases, with 14 bases left between them.

This clonotype was detected many times. The V gene is TRBV10-3, the J gene TRBJ2-3, with D possibly being TRBD2 (6 bases). CDR1 is ENHRY and CDR2 is SYGVKD in the germline V gene. V lost 3 bases and J lost 2, with 12 bases in between. This CDR3 is built from 15 residues. CDR3 DNA sequence: TGTGCCATCAGTGATCAGCGGAGGGACACAGATACGCAGTATTTT. Protein sequence: CAISDQRRDTDTQYF.

This clonotype was seen only a few times. The chain employs TRBV12-5 and TRBJ1-2, with D hard to call. The CDR3 totals 19 residues. Trimming removed 1 base at V and 2 bases at J, with 23 bases between. Germline V gives CDR1 LGHNT, CDR2 FRNRAP. The CDR3 coding sequence is TGTGCTAGTGGTTTGGATGATAACCCTTCTCGGACTGAGAACTATGGCTACACCTTC. Amino acid sequence: CASGLDDNPSRTENYGYTF.

This chain joins TRBV20-1 and TRBJ2-5; D gene uncertain. V was cut by 6 bases and J by 2 bases, with 13 bases left in between. This CDR3 comprises 13 residues. Germline CDR1 DFQATT, CDR2 SNEGSKA (reference sequence). CDR3 residues: CSAEKGRQETQYF. The CDR3 DNA follows: TGCAGTGCAGAAAAGGGCAGACAAGAGACCCAGTACTTC.

This clonotype showed up many times. At one boundary the junction diverges from the germline segment, which might be a read error. This chain joins TRBV5-1 and TRBJ2-3; D is unclear. Per germline, CDR1 SGHRS and CDR2 YFSETQ. The CDR3 is 12 amino acids. The CDR3 sequence is CASSLAGDTQYF. CDR3 DNA sequence: TGTGCCAGCAGCTTAGCTGGAGATACGCAGTATTTT.

As to this clonotype: An end of the junction differs from the germline gene, which may be a read error. CDR3 in amino acids: CASSLRFVTKRRLF. The CDR3 coding sequence is TGTGCCAGCAGCTTACGTTTTGTTACGAAAAGAAGGCTTTTT. V gene TRBV7-9 combines with J gene TRBJ1-4; no definite D call. Germline V gene data show CDR1 as SEHNR and CDR2 as FQNEAQ (reference sequence). The CDR3 totals 14 residues.

This clonotype was seen repeatedly, ten times or more. This chain connects TRBV20-1 to TRBJ1-2; D perhaps matches TRBD1 (6 bases). Germline V gives CDR1 DFQATT, CDR2 SNEGSKA (reference sequence). Deletions cut 3 bases from V and 4 bases from J, with 9 bases between. This CDR3 is built from 12 residues. The CDR3 region is CSASPRGYGYTF. In DNA form, the CDR3 reads TGCAGTGCTAGCCCCAGGGGCTATGGCTACACCTTC.

This clonotype was detected a few times. This sequence joins TRBV10-3 and TRBJ2-7; D call uncertain. CDR1 is ENHRY and CDR2 is SYGVKD in the germline V gene. The CDR3 has 12 amino acids. V lost 0 bases, J lost 6 bases, and 6 bases lay in between. The CDR3: CAISESKSEQYF. The CDR3 coding sequence is TGTGCCATCAGTGAGTCGAAGAGCGAGCAGTACTTC.